These 29 T cell receptor beta chains share one sample of origin, sequenced in a study of CD8 T cells in Susac syndrome. When the RNA was reverse transcribed, random hexamers were used with an input of about 0.5 to 1 ug. TCRdb used MiXCR to reprocess the immunoSEQ multiplex PCR reads, holding one entry per CDR3 protein. The sample lists roughly 130,000 distinct CDR3 sequences, 90% to 95% occurring once. The sequenced sample consisted of CD4+ T cells from PBMCs. The source of these receptors is a human donor in good health.

V usage is TRBV2 and J usage is TRBJ1-1, with 8 bases lining up with TRBD1. This CDR3 has 14 amino acids. With V trimmed by 11 bases and J by 0 bases, 8 bases remained unmatched. Looked up from germline, CDR1 is SNHLY and CDR2 is FYNNEI. Here the CDR3 DNA reads TGTGCCGGCGGACAGGGCCAGATGAACACTGAAGCTTTCTTT. Protein sequence: CAGGQGQMNTEAFF.

This clonotype was seen just once. V gene TRBV6-1 combines with J gene TRBJ2-7; D uncertain. The germline V and J ends were trimmed by 4 bases and 1 base, with 14 bases remaining between them. The V gene's germline CDR1 is MNHNS and CDR2 SASEGT. The CDR3 has 15 residues. The CDR3 spells CASSGSDRLSYEQYF. The CDR3 DNA reads TGTGCCAGCAGTGGGAGCGACCGATTGTCCTACGAGCAGTACTTC.

The chain couples TRBV20-1 to TRBJ1-1; D gene ambiguous. The CDR3 has 10 residues. The V gene lost 0 bases and the J gene lost 11 bases, with 7 bases spanning the gap. Per germline, CDR1 DFQATT and CDR2 SNEGSKA (reference sequence). CDR3: CSARDYMAFF. The CDR3 DNA sequence: TGCAGTGCTAGAGATTATATGGCTTTCTTT.

V usage is TRBV18 and J usage is TRBJ2-7; the D call may be TRBD1 or TRBD2 (5 bases each). V shed 2 bases and J shed 3 bases, with 8 bases lying between them. Germline CDR1 KGHSH, CDR2 LQKENI. This CDR3 is built from 13 residues. The CDR3 sequence: CASSPGGNYEQYF. CDR3 in DNA: TGTGCCAGCTCACCAGGGGGAAACTACGAGCAGTACTTC.

J is TRBJ1-1 and V is TRBV30; D gene ambiguous. This CDR3 is 14 amino acids long. The germline CDR1 and CDR2 sequences are GTSNPN and SVGIG (reference sequence). The V end lost 0 bases, the J end lost 7 bases, and 15 bases lay between the germline ends. The CDR3 spells CAWSVWGARVEAFF. The CDR3 coding sequence is TGTGCCTGGAGTGTATGGGGTGCTCGGGTTGAAGCTTTCTTT.

CDR3 sequence: CATSRADTQYF. The CDR3 DNA reads as TGTGCCACCAGTAGAGCAGATACGCAGTATTTT. This sequence joins TRBV24-1 and TRBJ2-3; D is ambiguous. The CDR3 has 11 amino acids. The V end was cut by 6 bases, the J end by 4 bases, with 4 bases between. CDR1 is KGHDR, CDR2 SFDVKD, per germline.

V usage is TRBV2 and J usage is TRBJ2-3, with unresolved D. This CDR3 comprises 13 residues. Trimming removed 3 bases from V and 3 bases from J, with 7 bases in between. The V gene's germline CDR1 is SNHLY and CDR2 FYNNEI. CDR3: CASSEVWTDTQYF. Written as DNA, the CDR3 is TGTGCCAGCAGTGAGGTTTGGACAGATACGCAGTATTTT. Based on the CDR3 plus reference TRBV2 and TRBJ2-3, the full variable domain is EPEVTQTPSHQVTQMGQEVILRCVPISNHLYFYWYRQILGQKVEFLVSFYNNEISEKSEIFDDQFSVERPDGSNFTLKIRSTKLEDSAMYFCASSEVWTDTQYFGPGTRLTVL.

With regard to this clonotype: At one of its ends the junction is not consistent with the germline gene, which may arise from a read error. The chain links TRBV7-9 to TRBJ2-7; 12 nucleotides agree with TRBD2. The CDR3 covers 16 residues. CDR1 and CDR2 from the germline V gene are SEHNR and FQNEAQ (reference sequence). The DNA for the CDR3 is TGTGCCAGCAGTTTAGGGACTAGCGGGCCACCCTACGAGCAGTACTTC. This encodes CASSLGTSGPPYEQYF. Full variable domain (missing parts from reference TRBV7-9 and TRBJ2-7): DTGVSQNPRHKITKRGQNVTFRCDPISEHNRLYWYRQTLGQGPEFLTYFQNEAQLEKSRLLSDRFSAERPKGSFSTLEIQRTEQGDSAMYLCASSLGTSGPPYEQYFGPGTRLTVT.

This rearrangement joins TRBV12-3 or TRBV12-4 to TRBJ2-7; tentative D call: TRBD2 (7 bases). This CDR3 is 17 amino acids long. V was clipped by 1 base and J by 3 bases, with 19 bases between them. The CDR3 sequence is CASSLDLGGDSSYEQYF. The CDR3 nucleotides read TGTGCCAGCAGTTTAGATTTAGGGGGGGACTCTAGCTACGAGCAGTACTTC.

The chain is built from TRBV6-2 or TRBV6-3 and TRBJ2-1; tentative D call: TRBD2 (5 bases). Trimming shortened V by 6 bases and J by 4 bases, and 13 bases separated the two germline ends. The CDR3 runs 14 residues. Germline CDR1 reads MNHEY; CDR2 reads SVGEGT. CDR3 nucleotides: TGTGCCAGCAGGCCCGGACTTCCATACAATGAGCAGTTCTTC. It translates to CASRPGLPYNEQFF.

The V call is TRBV28, the J call TRBJ1-4, with D possibly TRBD1 on 6 matching bases. V lost 3 bases and J 8 bases, leaving 10 bases between the germline ends. The CDR3 loop spans 13 amino acids. The germline CDR1 and CDR2 sequences are MDHEN and SYDVKM. CDR3 nucleotide sequence: TGTGCCAGCAGTTTGGACAGAAGGGAAAAACTGTTTTTT. This sequence encodes CASSLDRREKLFF. Using reference TRBV28 and TRBJ1-4 for the parts outside the CDR3, the full variable domain is DVKVTQSSRYLVKRTGEKVFLECVQDMDHENMFWYRQDPGLGLRLIYFSYDVKMKEKGDIPEGYSVSREKKERFSLILESASTNQTSMYLCASSLDRREKLFFGSGTQLSVL.

This chain joins TRBV3-1 and TRBJ1-5; 9 bases are a match to TRBD1. The CDR3 runs to 15 residues. In germline, CDR1 is LGHDT, CDR2 YNNKEL (reference sequence). Trimming removed 5 bases from V and 7 bases from J; junction bases left unmatched: 9. CDR3 coding DNA: TGTGCCAGCAGCTCGGGACAGGGAGGGTACCAGCCCCAGCATTTT. Protein product: CASSSGQGGYQPQHF. Full variable domain (remainder filled in from reference TRBV3-1 and TRBJ1-5): DTAVSQTPKYLVTQMGNDKSIKCEQNLGHDTMYWYKQDSKKFLKIMFSYNNKELIINETVPNRFSPKSPDKAHLNLHINSLELGDSAVYFCASSSGQGGYQPQHFGDGTRLSIL.

The chain couples TRBV7-2 to TRBJ1-1; the D is unclear. Germline assignment: CDR1 SGHTA and CDR2 FQGNSA. V lost 3 bases, J lost 1 base, and 3 bases lay in between. This CDR3 has 12 amino acids. This chain's CDR3 is CASSFRNTEAFF. The CDR3 region has the DNA TGTGCCAGCAGCTTTAGGAACACTGAAGCTTTCTTT.

The table lists this clonotype with a count of one. The chain joins TRBV27 to TRBJ2-2; 9 bases agree with TRBD1. The CDR3 is made up of 16 amino acids. V shed 6 bases and J 7 bases; nucleotides not matched to a gene: 12. Germline-derived CDR1 and CDR2 are MNHEY and SMNVEV (reference sequence). CDR3 sequence: CASRAARDRAIGELFF. The CDR3 bases are TGTGCCAGCAGGGCTGCCCGGGACAGGGCAATCGGGGAGCTGTTTTTT.

This chain connects TRBV3-1 to TRBJ1-1; a possible D gene is TRBD1 (5 bases). V was cut by 6 bases and J by 4 bases, with 15 bases left in between. The CDR3 is 14 amino acids. Germline values: CDR1 LGHDT, CDR2 YNNKEL (reference sequence). CDR3 sequence (DNA): TGTGCCAGCAGTTTCGACAGCGCTCTCACTGAAGCTTTCTTT. Its translation is CASSFDSALTEAFF.

The chain employs TRBV2 and TRBJ2-2; no clear D. This CDR3 comprises 15 residues. CDR1 and CDR2 (germline): SNHLY, FYNNEI. Deletions cut 3 bases from V and 5 bases from J, with 13 bases between. The CDR3 DNA sequence: TGTGCCAGCAGTGAGGGCCCTACCCTGACCGGGGAGCTGTTTTTT. Residues: CASSEGPTLTGELFF.

The chain has TRBV18 and TRBJ2-7; possible D gene TRBD2, 5 bases. V dropped 5 bases and J dropped 9 bases, with 17 bases sitting between them. Germline CDR1 is KGHSH and CDR2 is LQKENI. This CDR3 has 13 amino acids. Written as DNA, the CDR3 is TGTGCCAGCTCAGCGGGTTCCGAGGACGGGCAGTACTTC. Its protein is CASSAGSEDGQYF.

CDR3: CASGIGGNSYNEQFF. In nucleotides, the CDR3 is TGTGCCAGTGGGATCGGAGGGAACTCCTACAATGAGCAGTTCTTC. V is TRBV19 and J is TRBJ2-1; tentatively, D is TRBD2 (6 bases). V lost 8 bases, J lost 0 bases, and 14 bases lay in between. CDR3 length: 15 residues. Per germline, CDR1 LNHDA and CDR2 SQIVND (reference sequence).

V usage is TRBV5-1 and J usage is TRBJ2-1; D possibly corresponds to TRBD1 (5 bases). The CDR3 is 13 amino acids. CDR1 is SGHRS and CDR2 is YFSETQ in the germline V gene. Trimming cost V 3 bases and J 9 bases, with 13 bases left between them. CDR3 in amino acids: CASSSGHALEQFF. CDR3 nucleotide sequence: TGCGCCAGCAGCTCAGGACACGCCCTTGAGCAGTTCTTC.

This chain joins TRBV18 and TRBJ2-2; D possibly corresponds to TRBD1 (5 bases). Trimming left V 1 base short and J 0 bases short, with 9 bases between. From germline, CDR1 is KGHSH and CDR2 LQKENI. This CDR3 region has 16 residues. DNA of the CDR3: TGTGCCAGCTCACCACGAAGGGGCTCGAACACCGGGGAGCTGTTTTTT. Translation gives CASSPRRGSNTGELFF.

This chain links TRBV19 with TRBJ1-5; D call uncertain. V lost 5 bases and J lost 10, with 15 bases in between. CDR1 LNHDA and CDR2 SQIVND come from the germline V gene (reference sequence). The CDR3 totals 13 residues. The chain's CDR3 is CASSSGQRQPQHF. The CDR3 DNA reads TGTGCCAGTAGTTCCGGCCAGAGGCAACCCCAGCATTTT.

The V and J genes are TRBV6-1 and TRBJ2-4, with D perhaps matching TRBD1 or TRBD2 (6 bases each). Germline lookup yields CDR1 MNHNS and CDR2 SASEGT. V was cut by 2 bases and J by 12 bases, with 14 bases left in between. This CDR3 is built from 13 residues. Here the CDR3 reads CASSEPGAVAQYF. The CDR3 DNA is TGTGCCAGCAGTGAACCGGGGGCGGTCGCTCAGTACTTC.

This rearrangement joins TRBV5-1 to TRBJ2-3; D possibly uses TRBD1 or TRBD2 (5 bases each). This CDR3 is built from 14 residues. V lost 2 bases to trimming and J lost 3 bases, with 10 bases between them. Germline values: CDR1 SGHRS, CDR2 YFSETQ. CDR3 DNA sequence: TGCGCCAGCAGCTTCGAGGGGCGTACAGATACGCAGTATTTT. It specifies CASSFEGRTDTQYF. Variable domain in full (rest from reference TRBV5-1 and TRBJ2-3): KAGVTQTPRYLIKTRGQQVTLSCSPISGHRSVSWYQQTPGQGLQFLFEYFSETQRNKGNFPGRFSGRQFSNSRSEMNVSTLELGDSALYLCASSFEGRTDTQYFGPGTRLTVL.

J is TRBJ2-1 and V is TRBV7-9, with D perhaps being TRBD1 or TRBD2 (6 bases each). V lost 5 bases to trimming and J lost 8 bases, with 19 bases between them. CDR3 length equals 15 residues. Per germline, CDR1 SEHNR and CDR2 FQNEAQ (reference sequence). CDR3: CASSPGDFQRDEQFF. The DNA of the CDR3 is TGTGCCAGCAGCCCAGGGGACTTTCAAAGGGATGAGCAGTTCTTC.

J is TRBJ2-3 and V is TRBV28; TRBD2 matches at 9 bases. This CDR3 contains 15 residues. Germline loops: CDR1 MDHEN, CDR2 SYDVKM. V dropped 4 bases and J dropped 2; count of bases not matched to a gene: 4. The CDR3, as DNA: TGTGCCAGCAGTTACCTAGCGGGGCCCACAGATACGCAGTATTTT. It codes for CASSYLAGPTDTQYF.

The V and J genes are TRBV15 and TRBJ2-7, with D possibly matching TRBD2 (5 bases). Germline lookup yields CDR1 LNHNV and CDR2 YYDKDF (reference sequence). This CDR3 has 15 residues. Between the trimmed V and J ends, which lost 1 base and 6 bases, there was a span of 16 bases. The CDR3 reads CATSRVRGFLSEQYF. The DNA of the CDR3 is TGTGCCACCAGCAGAGTACGGGGTTTTCTCTCCGAGCAGTACTTC.

The chain has TRBV20-1 and TRBJ2-1; D possibly corresponds to TRBD2 (6 bases). V was clipped by 6 bases and J by 6 bases, with 15 bases between them. CDR3 size: 13 residues. Germline V CDR1 and CDR2: DFQATT, SNEGSKA (reference sequence). CDR3 amino acids: CSAGTRVPNEQFF. The DNA of the CDR3 is TGCAGTGCCGGGACTCGCGTCCCCAATGAGCAGTTCTTC.

V usage is TRBV6-4 and J usage is TRBJ1-5, with no clear D. V lost 11 bases and J lost 5, with 4 bases in between. This CDR3 region has 9 residues. Per germline, CDR1 MRHNA and CDR2 SNTAGT. The CDR3 protein is CAVDQPQHF. In DNA form, the CDR3 reads TGTGCCGTTGATCAGCCCCAGCATTTT.

The chain joins TRBV6-5 to TRBJ2-2, with D unresolved. V was cut by 8 bases and J by 2 bases, with 6 bases left in between. The CDR3 consists of 12 residues. Germline loops: CDR1 MNHEY, CDR2 SVGAGI. CDR3 bases: TGTGCCAGCGGGGTAAACACCGGGGAGCTGTTTTTT. It specifies CASGVNTGELFF.